The 10 T cell receptor beta chains listed next were all sequenced from one sample in a study of CD8 T cells in Susac syndrome. Random hexamers primed reverse transcription of about 0.45 to 1 ug RNA. TCRdb analysed the immunoSEQ multiplex PCR reads with MiXCR anew, one entry per CDR3 protein. The sample comprises 400,000 or so distinct CDR3 sequences, around 85% of which are singletons, and roughly 0.11% rests with the top ten. Sequences were obtained from CD8+ T cells from PBMCs. Every receptor here comes from a human donor with multiple sclerosis.

This chain joins TRBV5-6 and TRBJ2-5, with 9 bases that match TRBD1. V was pared by 4 bases and J by 1 base, with 8 bases of the junction left unmatched. Per germline, CDR1 SGHDT and CDR2 YYEEEE. CDR3 size: 16 residues. The CDR3 sequence: CASSLWTGEVQETQYF. In DNA form, the CDR3 reads TGTGCCAGCAGCCTTTGGACAGGGGAGGTCCAAGAGACCCAGTACTTC.

This chain links TRBV30 with TRBJ1-2; perhaps TRBD1 as D (5 bases). V was cut by 2 bases and J by 6 bases, with 10 bases left in between. Germline V lookup: CDR1 GTSNPN, CDR2 SVGIG (reference sequence). This CDR3 contains 12 residues. The chain's CDR3 is CAWSRGLDGYTF. DNA for the CDR3: TGTGCCTGGAGTCGGGGGTTGGATGGCTACACCTTC.

The chain couples TRBV5-1 to TRBJ2-2; D gene ambiguous. CDR3 size: 15 residues. V shed 4 bases and J shed 4 bases, with 14 bases lying between them. Germline V gene sequence: CDR1 SGHRS, CDR2 YFSETQ. CDR3 in DNA: TGCGCCAGCAGCCCCGACCCGTCAGGCACCGGGGAGCTGTTTTTT. This gives the protein CASSPDPSGTGELFF.

The V call is TRBV12-5, the J call TRBJ2-1; the match to TRBD2 covers 7 bases. The germline V gene has CDR1 LGHNT and CDR2 FRNRAP. This CDR3 is built from 17 residues. The trim removed 1 base at V and 7 bases at J, leaving 13 bases unmatched. The CDR3 bases are TGTGCTAGTGGTTTGGGGCCTACGGGGGGATCTTGGAATGAGCAGTTCTTC. Translated, it gives CASGLGPTGGSWNEQFF.

The chain is built from TRBV5-8 and TRBJ1-1, with D unresolved. The CDR3 contains 12 residues. V was clipped by 1 base and J by 7 bases, with 8 bases between them. Germline CDR1 reads SGHTS; CDR2 reads YDEGEE. The CDR3 is CASSLSEIEAFF. CDR3 bases: TGTGCCAGCAGCTTGTCGGAAATTGAAGCTTTCTTT.

This clonotype has just one count. This chain joins TRBV5-4 and TRBJ1-5; D is unresolved. The V end lost 4 bases, the J end lost 5 bases, and 16 bases lay between the germline ends. Germline-derived CDR1 and CDR2 are SGHNT and YYREEE (reference sequence). CDR3 length: 15 amino acids. The CDR3: CASSQDLADHQPQHF. CDR3 nucleotides: TGTGCCAGCAGCCAGGACCTAGCGGACCATCAGCCCCAGCATTTT.

The rearrangement joins TRBV5-6 to TRBJ2-3, with 8 bases matching TRBD2. Looked up from germline, CDR1 is SGHDT and CDR2 is YYEEEE. Trimming took 2 bases from V and 4 from J; bases not matched to a gene: 6. The CDR3 extends over 15 amino acids. The CDR3 DNA follows: TGTGCCAGCAGCTTACCTAGCGGGTACGCAGATACGCAGTATTTT. This sequence encodes CASSLPSGYADTQYF.

This clonotype appeared a few times. The chain couples TRBV27 to TRBJ2-2, with D possibly matching TRBD2 (6 bases). Trimming took 2 bases from V and 6 from J, leaving 7 bases between them. CDR3 size: 13 residues. CDR1 is MNHEY, CDR2 SMNVEV, per germline (reference sequence). The DNA of the CDR3 is TGTGCCAGCAGTTTAGGAGGGCCCGGGGAGCTGTTTTTT. Translated: CASSLGGPGELFF.

The V gene is TRBV20-1, the J gene TRBJ2-1; D unresolved. V was trimmed by 5 bases and J by 3 bases, leaving 17 bases between them. The CDR3 covers 15 residues. CDR1 is DFQATT and CDR2 is SNEGSKA in the germline V gene (reference sequence). CDR3 loop: CSAGRYAAVYNEQFF. In nucleotides, the CDR3 is TGCAGTGCTGGCCGCTACGCGGCTGTCTACAATGAGCAGTTCTTC.

This chain joins TRBV10-1 and TRBJ2-3, with 15 bases matching TRBD2. In germline, CDR1 is WNHNN, CDR2 SYGVQD (reference sequence). The CDR3 contains 19 residues. V shed 5 bases and J 6 bases; nucleotides not matched to a gene: 15. The CDR3 sequence: CASSPGLAGGLHTPDTQYF. The CDR3 nucleotides are TGCGCCAGCAGTCCGGGACTAGCGGGAGGCCTTCACACGCCGGATACGCAGTATTTT.